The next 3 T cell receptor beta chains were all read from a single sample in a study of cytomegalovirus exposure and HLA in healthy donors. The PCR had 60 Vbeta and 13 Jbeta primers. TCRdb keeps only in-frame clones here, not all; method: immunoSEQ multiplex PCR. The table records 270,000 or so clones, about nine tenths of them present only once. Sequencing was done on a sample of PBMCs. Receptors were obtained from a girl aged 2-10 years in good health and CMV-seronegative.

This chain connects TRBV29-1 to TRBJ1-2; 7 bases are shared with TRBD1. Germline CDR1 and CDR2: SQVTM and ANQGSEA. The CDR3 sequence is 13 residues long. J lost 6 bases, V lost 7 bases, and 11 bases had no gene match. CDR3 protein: CSGITGERDGYTF. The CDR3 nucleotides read TGCAGCGGTATAACAGGGGAAAGGGATGGCTACACCTTC.

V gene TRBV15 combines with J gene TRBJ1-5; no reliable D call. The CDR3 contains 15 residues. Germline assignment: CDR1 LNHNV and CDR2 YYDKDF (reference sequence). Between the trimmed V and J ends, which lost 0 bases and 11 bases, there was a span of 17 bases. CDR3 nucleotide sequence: TGTGCCACCAGCAGAGATCCCCTTACCTCCACAGCCCAGCATTTT. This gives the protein CATSRDPLTSTAQHF.

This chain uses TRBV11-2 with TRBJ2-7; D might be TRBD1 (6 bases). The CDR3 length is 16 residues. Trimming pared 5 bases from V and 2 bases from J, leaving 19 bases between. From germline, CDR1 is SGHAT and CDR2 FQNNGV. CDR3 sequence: CASSETGAGVPYEQYF. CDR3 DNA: TGTGCCAGCAGCGAAACCGGAGCAGGGGTCCCCTACGAGCAGTACTTC.